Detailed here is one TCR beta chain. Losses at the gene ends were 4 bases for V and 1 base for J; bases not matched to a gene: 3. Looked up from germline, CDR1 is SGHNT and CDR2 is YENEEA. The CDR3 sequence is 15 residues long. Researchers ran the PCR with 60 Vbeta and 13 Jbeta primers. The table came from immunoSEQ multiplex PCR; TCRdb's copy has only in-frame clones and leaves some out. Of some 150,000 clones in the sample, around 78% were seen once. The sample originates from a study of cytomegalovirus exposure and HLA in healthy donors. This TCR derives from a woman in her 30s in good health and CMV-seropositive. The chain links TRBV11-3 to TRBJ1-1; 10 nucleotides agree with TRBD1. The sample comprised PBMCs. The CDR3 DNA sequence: TGTGCCAGCAGCTCCGGACAGGGGGGGAACACTGAAGCTTTCTTT. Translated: CASSSGQGGNTEAFF.